The present TCR beta chain was sequenced within a study of response to subunit inactivated influenza vaccine. Findings and limits, study-wide: Authors suggested each seasonal influenza vaccination recruits few new T cells.

TCRdb re-derived calls from the RT-PCR reads in MiXCR, one entry per CDR3 protein. The sample consists of 450,000 to 600,000 distinct CDR3 sequences, 16% of them appearing once. On this clonotype itself: No antigen is known for it.

The receptor was derived from a man between 50 and 75 years old who received an inactivated influenza vaccine. Specimen: CD4+ T cells sorted from PBMCs, collected roughly 24 months after vaccination.

The CDR3 DNA is TGTGCCAGCAGAGGGACTAGCGGGCAAGAGACCCAGTACTTC. Translating it yields CASRGTSGQETQYF. The gene calls are TRBV12-3 or TRBV12-4 and TRBJ2-5, with TRBD2 matching over 12 bases. The CDR3 is 14 residues long. V was pared by 6 bases and J by 2 bases, with 1 base of the junction left unmatched.